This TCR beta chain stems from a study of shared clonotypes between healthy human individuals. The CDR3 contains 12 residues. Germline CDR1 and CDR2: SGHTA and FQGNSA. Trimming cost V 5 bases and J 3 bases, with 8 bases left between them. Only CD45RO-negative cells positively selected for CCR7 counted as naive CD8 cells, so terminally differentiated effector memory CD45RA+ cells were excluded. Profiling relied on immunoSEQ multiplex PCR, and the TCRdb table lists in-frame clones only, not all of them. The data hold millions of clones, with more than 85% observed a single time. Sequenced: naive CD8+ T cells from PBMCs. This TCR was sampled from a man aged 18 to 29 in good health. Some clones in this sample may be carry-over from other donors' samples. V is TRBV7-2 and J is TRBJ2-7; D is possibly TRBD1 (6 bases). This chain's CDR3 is CASSQGGYEQYF. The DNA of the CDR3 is TGTGCCAGCAGCCAAGGGGGCTACGAGCAGTACTTC.